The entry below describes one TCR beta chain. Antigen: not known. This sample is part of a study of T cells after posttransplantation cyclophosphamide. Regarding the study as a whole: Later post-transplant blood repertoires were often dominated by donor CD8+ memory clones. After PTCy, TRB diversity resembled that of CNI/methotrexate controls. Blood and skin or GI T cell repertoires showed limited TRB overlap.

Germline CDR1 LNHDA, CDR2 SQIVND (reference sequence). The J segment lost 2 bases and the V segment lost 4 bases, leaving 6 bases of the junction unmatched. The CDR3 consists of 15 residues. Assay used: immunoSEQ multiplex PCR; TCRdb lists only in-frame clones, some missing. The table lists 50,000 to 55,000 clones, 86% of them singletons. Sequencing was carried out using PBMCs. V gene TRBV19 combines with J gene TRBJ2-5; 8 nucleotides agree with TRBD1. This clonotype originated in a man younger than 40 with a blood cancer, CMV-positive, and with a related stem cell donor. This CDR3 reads CASSTRQGIQETQYF. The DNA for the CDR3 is TGTGCCAGTAGTACACGACAGGGGATTCAAGAGACCCAGTACTTC.